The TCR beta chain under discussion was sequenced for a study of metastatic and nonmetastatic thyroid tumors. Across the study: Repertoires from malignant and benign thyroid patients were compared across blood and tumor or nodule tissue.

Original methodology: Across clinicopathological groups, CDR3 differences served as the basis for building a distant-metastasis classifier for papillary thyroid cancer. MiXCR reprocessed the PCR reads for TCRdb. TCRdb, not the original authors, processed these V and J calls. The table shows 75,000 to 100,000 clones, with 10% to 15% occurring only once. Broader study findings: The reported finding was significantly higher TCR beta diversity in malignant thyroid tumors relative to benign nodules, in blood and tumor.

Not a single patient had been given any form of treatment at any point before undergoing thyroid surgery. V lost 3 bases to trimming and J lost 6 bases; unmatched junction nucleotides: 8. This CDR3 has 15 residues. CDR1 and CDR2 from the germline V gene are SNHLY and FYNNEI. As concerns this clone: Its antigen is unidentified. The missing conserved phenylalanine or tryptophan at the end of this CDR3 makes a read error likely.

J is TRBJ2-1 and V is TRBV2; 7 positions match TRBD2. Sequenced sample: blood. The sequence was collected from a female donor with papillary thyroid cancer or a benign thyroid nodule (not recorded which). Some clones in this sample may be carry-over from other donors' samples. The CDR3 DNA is TGTGCCAGCAGTGAGAGCGGGGATCGTCTCAATGAGCAGTTCTTA. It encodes CASSESGDRLNEQFL.